This TCR beta chain was documented in a study of CD8+ T cells in alopecia areata. Study summary: It was oral tofacitinib, at 5 to 10 mg twice daily, that treated patients received. The study gave tofacitinib for 6 to 18 months, then 6 months off drug.

The length of the CDR3 is 14 residues. Germline lookup yields CDR1 MNHEY and CDR2 SMNVEV (reference sequence). Samples from alopecia areata patients were lesional scalp punch biopsies and peripheral blood. The sample holds a few counts of this clone. Its matching antigen is unknown. Sequencing used cDNA as its template, made by extracting RNA and reverse transcribing it. Using immunoSEQ multiplex PCR, the repertoire was profiled, and TCRdb retains in-frame clones only, with some absent. The sample yields about 140,000 clones, about 47% seen once. Study-wide results and limits: Normal scalp had lower clonality than lesional scalp, with alopecia totalis/universalis lesions showing this most strongly.

The chain has TRBV27 and TRBJ2-5; 8 nucleotides align to TRBD1. The tail of the sequence fits TRBJ2-7 better, so the J call may be wrong. The clonotype was recovered from a human donor with alopecia areata. The material was CD4+ T cells sorted from blood, obtained at week 0. The CDR3 loop is CASSFWDRPYEQYF. The CDR3, as DNA: TGTGCCAGCAGTTTCTGGGACAGGCCCTACGAGCAGTACTTC.